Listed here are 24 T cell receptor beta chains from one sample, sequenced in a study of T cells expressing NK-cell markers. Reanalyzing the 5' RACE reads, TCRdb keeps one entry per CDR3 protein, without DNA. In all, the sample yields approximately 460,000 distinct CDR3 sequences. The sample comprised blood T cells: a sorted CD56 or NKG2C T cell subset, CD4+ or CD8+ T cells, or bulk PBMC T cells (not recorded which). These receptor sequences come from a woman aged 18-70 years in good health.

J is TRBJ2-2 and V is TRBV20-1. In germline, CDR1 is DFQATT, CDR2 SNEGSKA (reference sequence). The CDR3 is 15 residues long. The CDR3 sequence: CSASSYGANTGELFF.

CDR3 sequence: CASSFPRDRGVYEQFF. This chain connects TRBV7-8 to TRBJ2-1; the D call from TCRdb, TRBD1, cannot be confirmed without DNA. Germline V gene data show CDR1 as SGHVS and CDR2 as FQNEAQ. The CDR3 runs 16 residues.

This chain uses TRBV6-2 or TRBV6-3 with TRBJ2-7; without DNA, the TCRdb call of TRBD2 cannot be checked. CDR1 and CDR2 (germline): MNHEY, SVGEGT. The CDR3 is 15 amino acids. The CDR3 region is CASNPFSGSRYEQYF.

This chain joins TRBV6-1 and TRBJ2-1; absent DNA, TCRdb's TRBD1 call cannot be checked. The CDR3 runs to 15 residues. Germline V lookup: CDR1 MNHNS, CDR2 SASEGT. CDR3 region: CASSAGGTPYNEQFF.

The CDR3: CASSPNRGRKPFF. The J gene is TRBJ1-1, the V gene TRBV28; TCRdb indicates TRBD1, and absent DNA this call remains unverified. Germline loops: CDR1 MDHEN, CDR2 SYDVKM. The CDR3 length is 13 residues.

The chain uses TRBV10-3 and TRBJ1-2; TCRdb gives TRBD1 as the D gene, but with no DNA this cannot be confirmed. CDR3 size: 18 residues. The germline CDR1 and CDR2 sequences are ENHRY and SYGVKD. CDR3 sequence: CAISESVGVRKTLGGYTF.

The CDR3 reads CASSSDRATNEKLFF. V is TRBV7-2 and J is TRBJ1-4. Germline-derived CDR1 and CDR2 are SGHTA and FQGNSA. This CDR3 spans 15 amino acids.

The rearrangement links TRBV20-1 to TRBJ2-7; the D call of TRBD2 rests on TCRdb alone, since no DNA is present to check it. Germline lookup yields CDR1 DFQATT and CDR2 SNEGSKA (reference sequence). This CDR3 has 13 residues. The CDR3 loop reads CSARRGDHGEQYF.

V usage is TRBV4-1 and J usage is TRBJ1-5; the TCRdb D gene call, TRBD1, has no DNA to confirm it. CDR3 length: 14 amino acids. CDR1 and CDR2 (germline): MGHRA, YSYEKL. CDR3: CASSPGQALQPQHF.

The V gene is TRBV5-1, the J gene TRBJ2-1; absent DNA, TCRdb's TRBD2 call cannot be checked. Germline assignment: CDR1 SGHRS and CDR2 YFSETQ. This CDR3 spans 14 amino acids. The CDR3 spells CASSPPIAYNEQFF.

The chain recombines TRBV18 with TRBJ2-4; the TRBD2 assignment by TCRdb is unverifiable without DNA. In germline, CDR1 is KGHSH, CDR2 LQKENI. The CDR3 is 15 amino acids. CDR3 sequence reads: CASSPGLAGVDIQYF.

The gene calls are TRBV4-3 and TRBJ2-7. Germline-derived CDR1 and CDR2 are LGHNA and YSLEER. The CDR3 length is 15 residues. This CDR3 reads CASSQDSASSYEQYF.

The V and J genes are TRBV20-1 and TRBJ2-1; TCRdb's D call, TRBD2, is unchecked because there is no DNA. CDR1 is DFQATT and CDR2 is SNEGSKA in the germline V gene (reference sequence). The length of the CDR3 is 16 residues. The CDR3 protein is CSARSTGTSFYNEQFF.

The CDR3 here is CASSSNRDGRSGQPQHF. The V gene is TRBV7-9, the J gene TRBJ1-5. This CDR3 has 17 residues. CDR1 SEHNR and CDR2 FQNEAQ come from the germline V gene (reference sequence). The full variable domain, with the rest looked up from reference TRBV7-9 and TRBJ1-5, is DTGVSQNPRHKITKRGQNVTFRCDPISEHNRLYWYRQTLGQGPEFLTYFQNEAQLEKSRLLSDRFSAERPKGSFSTLEIQRTEQGDSAMYLCASSSNRDGRSGQPQHFGDGTRLSIL.

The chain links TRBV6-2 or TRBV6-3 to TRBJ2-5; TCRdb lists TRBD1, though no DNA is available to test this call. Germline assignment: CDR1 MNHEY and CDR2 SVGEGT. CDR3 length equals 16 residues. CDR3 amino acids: CASSPGQAPHQETQYF.

The CDR3 protein is CSVEGQGNTGELFF. This chain links TRBV29-1 with TRBJ2-2; TCRdb outputs TRBD1, but without DNA this stays unchecked. Germline values: CDR1 SQVTM, CDR2 ANQGSEA. The CDR3 is 14 amino acids.

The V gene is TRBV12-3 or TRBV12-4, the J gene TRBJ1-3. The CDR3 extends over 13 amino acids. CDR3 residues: CASSRYSGNTIYF.

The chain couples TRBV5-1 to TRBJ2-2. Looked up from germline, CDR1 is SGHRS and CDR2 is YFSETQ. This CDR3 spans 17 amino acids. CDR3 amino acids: CASSSLGLGRNTGELFF. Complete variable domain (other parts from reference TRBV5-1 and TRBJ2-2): KAGVTQTPRYLIKTRGQQVTLSCSPISGHRSVSWYQQTPGQGLQFLFEYFSETQRNKGNFPGRFSGRQFSNSRSEMNVSTLELGDSALYLCASSSLGLGRNTGELFFGEGSRLTVL.

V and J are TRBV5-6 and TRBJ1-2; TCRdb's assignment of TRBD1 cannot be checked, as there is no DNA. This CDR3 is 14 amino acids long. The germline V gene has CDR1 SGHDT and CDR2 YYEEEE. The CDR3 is CASSFRQGSYGYTF.

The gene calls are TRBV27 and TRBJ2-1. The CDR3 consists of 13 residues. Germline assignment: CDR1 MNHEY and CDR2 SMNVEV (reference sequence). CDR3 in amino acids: CASSLAQIYEQFF.

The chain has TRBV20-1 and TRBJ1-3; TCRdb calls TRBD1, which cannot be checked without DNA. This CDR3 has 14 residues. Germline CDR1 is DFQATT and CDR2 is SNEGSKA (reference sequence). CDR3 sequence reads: CSAGRQGAFDTIYF.

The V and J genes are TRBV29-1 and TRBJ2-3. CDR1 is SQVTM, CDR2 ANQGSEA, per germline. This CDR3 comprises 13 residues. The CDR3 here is CSVEDHRTDTQYF.

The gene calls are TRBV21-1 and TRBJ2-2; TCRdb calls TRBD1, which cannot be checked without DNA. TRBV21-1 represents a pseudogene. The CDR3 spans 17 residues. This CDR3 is CASSKMGGTSNTGELFF.

CDR3 region: CASSLRSSGTYNEQFF. The gene calls are TRBV7-2 and TRBJ2-1; TCRdb proposes TRBD1, but this gene call is untestable without DNA. This CDR3 region has 16 residues. Germline-derived CDR1 and CDR2 are SGHTA and FQGNSA.